These T cell receptor beta chains were read from a single sample in a study of T cell responses to AZD1222 COVID-19 vaccine. TCRdb's copy holds only in-frame clones and misses some; the assay was immunoSEQ multiplex PCR. This table holds roughly 130,000 clones, approximately 85% found once. Sequenced material: peripheral blood, taken on day 0 of MenACWY control vaccination. The receptors were gathered from an adult in good health. Each CDR3 is given with its conserved first and last residue. Fields, in order: clone size, J gene, D gene, V gene, CDR3 DNA, CDR3 protein. A D gene is named only where the DNA matches it firmly. Only part of the rows carry a size: once, few, many, or a class if the clone is expanded.

-,TRBJ2-5,-,TRBV28,TGTGCCAGCAGTTTATACAGGGCTCAAGAGACCCAGTACTTC,CASSLYRAQETQYF
-,TRBJ2-7,-,TRBV9,TGTGCCAGCAGCCTAGGGACCCTAAGCTCCTACGAGCAGTACTTC,CASSLGTLSSYEQYF
-,TRBJ2-1,-,TRBV18,TGTGCCAGCTCACCACCGTTGGGACGGGGTTCTGAGCAGTTCTTC,CASSPPLGRGSEQFF
-,TRBJ2-7,-,TRBV23-1,TGCGCCAGCAGTCCGGTACAGGGCCTATCCTACGAGCAGTACTTC,CASSPVQGLSYEQYF
-,TRBJ1-5,-,TRBV7-9,TGTGCCAGCAGCTTAACGGGGTCCCATCAGCCCCAGCATTTT,CASSLTGSHQPQHF
once,TRBJ1-3,-,TRBV6-5,TGTGCCAGCAGCCCCGGTCCCGGAAACACCATATATTTT,CASSPGPGNTIYF
-,TRBJ2-7,TRBD2,TRBV28,TGTGCCAGCAGTTTACGGCTTAGCGGGAGTTACGAGCAGTACTTC,CASSLRLSGSYEQYF
-,TRBJ2-7,-,TRBV9,TGTGCCAGCAGCAATGGGCCCATGGCAAACGAGCAGTACTTC,CASSNGPMANEQYF
-,TRBJ2-7,-,TRBV5-1,TGCGCCAGCAGCTTAGGCGGGACCACCTACGAGCAGTACTTC,CASSLGGTTYEQYF
-,TRBJ2-3,-,TRBV7-9,TGTGCCAGCAGCTTATTTGGGGGAGAAGATACGCAGTATTTT,CASSLFGGEDTQYF
-,TRBJ2-3,-,TRBV5-1,TGCGCCAGCAGCTTGAGGTCCGTTACAGATACGCAGTATTTT,CASSLRSVTDTQYF
once,TRBJ2-1,TRBD2,TRBV6-6,TGTGCCAGCAGTACCGGACTAGCGGAGTACAATGAGCAGTTCTTC,CASSTGLAEYNEQFF
few,TRBJ2-7,-,TRBV4-1,TGCGCCAGCAGCCCCAAGGACAGCTCCTACGAGCAGTACTTC,CASSPKDSSYEQYF
-,TRBJ2-7,TRBD2,TRBV27,TGTGCCACCCAGGGAGGGGCCTACGAGCAGTACTTC,CATQGGAYEQYF
-,TRBJ2-7,-,TRBV20-1,TGCAGTGCTAGTAATCCGGACTTATACTCCTACGAGCAGTACTTC,CSASNPDLYSYEQYF
-,TRBJ1-5,-,TRBV19,TGTGCCAGTAGGGTGTCCGGGGGGCCCCAGCATTTT,CASRVSGGPQHF
-,TRBJ1-1,-,TRBV14,TGTGCCAGCAGCCAATACAAAGGACGCTCTGAAGCTTTCTTT,CASSQYKGRSEAFF
-,TRBJ2-7,TRBD2,TRBV4-1,TGCGCCAGCAGCCAAGATGACCCCTCGACTAGCGGGAGTGGATACGAGCAGTACTTC,CASSQDDPSTSGSGYEQYF
-,TRBJ2-7,-,TRBV14,TGTGCCAGCAGCCAAGATCTTGGGTTTGCCTACGAGCAGTACTTC,CASSQDLGFAYEQYF
-,TRBJ2-7,-,TRBV2,TGTGCCAGCAGTGATTGGGACGAGCAGTACTTC,CASSDWDEQYF
-,TRBJ2-2,TRBD1,TRBV5-1,TGCGCCAGCAGCCCGACAGGGGGCGTTACGACCGGGGAGCTGTTTTTT,CASSPTGGVTTGELFF
once,TRBJ2-7,-,TRBV5-4,TGTGCCAGCAGCCCAGGGGGAGGGGAGCAGTACTTC,CASSPGGGEQYF
few,TRBJ1-2,-,TRBV28,TGTGCCAGCTCCGGGTTCCGGGGTGGCTACACCTTC,CASSGFRGGYTF
-,TRBJ1-4,-,TRBV6-5,TGTGCCAGCAGTTTCCGGGGAGGAGCTAATGAAAAACTGTTTTTT,CASSFRGGANEKLFF
-,TRBJ2-7,TRBD2,TRBV7-9,TGTGCCAGCAGCGGACTAGCGGGCAACTCTTACGAGCAGTACTTC,CASSGLAGNSYEQYF
-,TRBJ1-6,-,TRBV28,TGTGCCACCCACTTGGGGCCGGCACCCCTCCACTTT,CATHLGPAPLHF
-,TRBJ2-7,TRBD1,TRBV28,TGTGCCAGCAGGGGGTGGGACAGGGTCTACGAGCAGTACTTC,CASRGWDRVYEQYF
-,TRBJ2-2,-,TRBV27,TGTGCCAGCAGTTTAGGGGGGCCCAACACCGGGGAGCTGTTTTTT,CASSLGGPNTGELFF
-,TRBJ2-3,-,TRBV9,TGTGCCAGCAGCGTAGAAAGCGACTACACAGATACGCAGTATTTT,CASSVESDYTDTQYF
-,TRBJ2-1,-,TRBV6-1,TGTGCCAGCAGTGATCCGAGGGGAGCAGGAAGGAATGAGCAGTTCTTC,CASSDPRGAGRNEQFF
-,TRBJ2-5,TRBD2,TRBV5-6,TGTGCCAGCAGCTTATGGTCCGGGAGGGCCCAAGAGACCCAGTACTTC,CASSLWSGRAQETQYF
-,TRBJ2-2,-,TRBV11-2,TGTGCCAGCAGAATGGCAACCGGGGAGCTGTTTTTT,CASRMATGELFF
once,TRBJ2-7,TRBD2,TRBV6-2/TRBV6-3,TGTGCCAGCACCCCCCGAGGGCTAGCGGGAGGAGGGTCCTACGAGCAGTACTTC,CASTPRGLAGGGSYEQYF
-,TRBJ1-1,-,TRBV12-3/TRBV12-4,TGTGCCAGCAGTTTAGTTATGAACACTGAAGCTTTCTTT,CASSLVMNTEAFF
-,TRBJ1-5,TRBD1,TRBV18,TGTGCCAGCTCACCGAACCTAGCAAACAGGGGGAATCAGCCCCAGCATTTT,CASSPNLANRGNQPQHF
-,TRBJ2-1,-,TRBV5-1,TGCGCCAGCAGCTTGGAGGGATTCTCCTACAATGAGCAGTTCTTC,CASSLEGFSYNEQFF
-,TRBJ1-5,-,TRBV11-2,TGTGCCAGCAGCCATCCGGGCCGCAATCAGCCCCAGCATTTT,CASSHPGRNQPQHF
-,TRBJ2-3,TRBD2,TRBV7-3,TGTGCCAGCAGCTCTAGCGGGGGCACAGATACGCAGTATTTT,CASSSSGGTDTQYF
-,TRBJ2-5,-,TRBV6-5,TGTGCCAGCAGTTACGGGGGTTGGGAGACCCAGTACTTC,CASSYGGWETQYF
-,TRBJ2-7,TRBD1,TRBV4-1,TGCGCCAGCAGCCAAGTCCCATCAGGGGGTGAGTACGAGCAGTACTTC,CASSQVPSGGEYEQYF
-,TRBJ2-7,TRBD2,TRBV3-1/TRBV3-2,TGTGCCAGCAGCCAAGTTTGGCTAGCGGGAGGGTCCTACGAGCAGTACTTC,CASSQVWLAGGSYEQYF
-,TRBJ2-7,-,TRBV25-1,TGTGCCAGCAGTGAATATGTCGAGCAGTACTTC,CASSEYVEQYF
once,TRBJ2-7,TRBD1,TRBV9,TGTGCCAGCAGCGTAGGCACAGGGGGCTCCTACGAGCAGTACTTC,CASSVGTGGSYEQYF
-,TRBJ2-7,-,TRBV27,TGTGCCAGCAGCCTCCTTTCCAGGGGCCGGCCCTACGAGCAGTACTTC,CASSLLSRGRPYEQYF
once,TRBJ2-5,TRBD1,TRBV10-3,TGTGCCATCAGTCGTATTTCGGGACAGGGGACGGAGACCCAGTACTTC,CAISRISGQGTETQYF
-,TRBJ1-5,TRBD1,TRBV28,TGTGCCAGCAGTCTCTCAGGGACAGGTGTGCAGCCCCAGCATTTT,CASSLSGTGVQPQHF
-,TRBJ2-6,-,TRBV6-4,TGTGCCAGCAGTGACTTCTCTGGGGCCAACGTCCTGACTTTC,CASSDFSGANVLTF
-,TRBJ2-4,-,TRBV6-2/TRBV6-3,TGTGCCAGCAGCCGCCACCGAGACAGTACGAGAGGCATTCAGTACTTC,CASSRHRDSTRGIQYF
-,TRBJ2-1,-,TRBV3-1/TRBV3-2,TGTGCCAGCAGCCAAGAGGGGGCGTTCCGGCAGTTCTTC,CASSQEGAFRQFF
few,TRBJ1-2,-,TRBV5-1,TGCGCCAGCAGCTTGCGGGGGGCGGGCGACTATGGCTACACCTTC,CASSLRGAGDYGYTF